These 21 T cell receptor beta chains originate from one sample sequenced in a study of blood T cell repertoires in COVID-19. Assay: immunoSEQ multiplex PCR; the TCRdb copy retains only in-frame clones and omits some. The data contain about 140,000 clones, about 82% of them seen just once; the ten biggest clones take up approximately 8%. Sequenced: peripheral blood. These receptors all come from a woman aged 55-70 years with acute or convalescent COVID-19.

The genes are TRBV5-1 and TRBJ2-7; 12 positions agree with TRBD1. V shed 4 bases, J shed 6 bases, and the junction held 5 bases outside the gene matches. The CDR3 runs 14 residues. Germline CDR1 reads SGHRS; CDR2 reads YFSETQ. The CDR3 loop is CASSRGQGASEQYF. The CDR3 nucleotides are TGCGCCAGCAGCAGGGGACAGGGGGCGTCCGAGCAGTACTTC.

The CDR3 reads CASSPTGLLNGYTF. Written as DNA, the CDR3 is TGTGCCAGCAGTCCGACAGGGTTACTCAATGGCTACACCTTC. The gene calls are TRBV6-5 and TRBJ1-2; 7 nucleotides match TRBD1. The CDR3 has 14 residues. After removal of 5 bases from V and 6 bases from J, the junction contained 9 bases not matched to a gene. CDR1 is MNHEY and CDR2 is SVGAGI in the germline V gene.

The chain links TRBV28 to TRBJ2-1, with 8 nucleotides matching TRBD1. Germline V gives CDR1 MDHEN, CDR2 SYDVKM. With V trimmed by 11 bases and J by 9 bases, 21 bases remained unmatched. There are 16 residues in the CDR3. The chain's CDR3 is CASLLSPTGEYSEQFF. The CDR3, as DNA: TGTGCCTCCCTTTTATCCCCGACAGGGGAATATAGTGAGCAGTTCTTC.

This chain uses TRBV6-2 or TRBV6-3 with TRBJ2-7; 7 positions match TRBD1. Germline V gives CDR1 MNHEY, CDR2 SVGEGT. The CDR3 has 17 residues. Unmatched junction bases numbered 14, after V lost 2 bases and J lost 4 bases. As DNA, the CDR3 is TGTGCCAGCAGTTACCCATCCGGACAGGTTCTAAGTTACGAGCAGTACTTC. This codes for CASSYPSGQVLSYEQYF.

A single count supports this clone. V gene TRBV25-1 combines with J gene TRBJ2-1, with 11 bases that match TRBD2. This CDR3 has 14 residues. J lost 5 bases, V lost 6 bases, and 3 bases had no gene match. Germline-derived CDR1 and CDR2 are MGHDK and SYGVNS. CDR3 region: CASRSSGGNNEQFF. The CDR3 coding sequence is TGTGCCAGCAGGTCTAGCGGGGGGAACAATGAGCAGTTCTTC.

This clone was seen just once. The CDR3, as DNA: TGTGCCAGTAGTATACTACTAGCGGGAAGCACCGGGGAGCTGTTTTTT. Its protein product is CASSILLAGSTGELFF. This chain uses TRBV19 with TRBJ2-2; 10 bases map to TRBD2. Looked up from germline, CDR1 is LNHDA and CDR2 is SQIVND (reference sequence). This CDR3 contains 16 residues. The J segment lost 4 bases and the V segment lost 2 bases, leaving 4 bases of the junction unmatched.

The chain joins TRBV24-1 to TRBJ2-1; the D gene is possibly TRBD1 (6 bases). V was cut by 5 bases and J by 0 bases, with 13 bases left in between. The CDR3 length is 16 residues. Germline V gene data show CDR1 as KGHDR and CDR2 as SFDVKD. CDR3 in amino acids: CATSGLQGSSYNEQFF. The CDR3 nucleotides read TGTGCCACCAGTGGCTTACAGGGAAGCTCCTACAATGAGCAGTTCTTC.

As to this clone: The junction shows a germline mismatch at one end, possibly a read error. The chain employs TRBV7-7 and TRBJ2-5, with 7 bases fitting TRBD1. This CDR3 is built from 13 residues. Per the germline V gene, CDR1 is SSHAT and CDR2 is FNYEAQ (reference sequence). The CDR3 region is CASSPGGVETQYF. CDR3 bases: TGTGCTAGCAGCCCAGGGGGAGTGGAGACCCAGTACTTC. The variable domain in full, with the rest retrieved from reference TRBV7-7 and TRBJ2-5, is GAGVSQSPRYKVTKRGQDVTLRCDPISSHATLYWYQQALGQGPEFLTYFNYEAQPDKSGLPSDRFSAERPEGSISTLTIQRTEQRDSAMYRCASSPGGVETQYFGPGTRLLVL.

The chain couples TRBV12-5 to TRBJ1-1; D not certain. The CDR3 sequence is 10 residues long. Trimming cost V 6 bases and J 11 bases, with 10 bases left between them. Germline CDR1 and CDR2: LGHNT and FRNRAP. CDR3: CASGPRRAFF. CDR3 nucleotides: TGTGCTAGTGGGCCCCGCCGGGCTTTCTTT. Filled out from reference TRBV12-5 and TRBJ1-1, the complete variable domain reads DARVTQTPRHKVTEMGQEVTMRCQPILGHNTVFWYRQTMMQGLELLAYFRNRAPLDDSGMPKDRFSAEMPDATLATLKIQPSEPRDSAVYFCASGPRRAFFGQGTRLTVV.

V usage is TRBV4-1 and J usage is TRBJ1-5; possible D gene TRBD1, 6 bases. This CDR3 is built from 16 residues. CDR1 MGHRA and CDR2 YSYEKL come from the germline V gene. Trimming shortened V by 1 base and J by 5 bases, and 15 bases separated the two germline ends. The chain's CDR3 is CASSQGKGGGYQPQHF. The CDR3, as DNA: TGCGCCAGCAGCCAAGGGAAGGGGGGAGGGTATCAGCCCCAGCATTTT.

V and J are TRBV5-6 and TRBJ1-5; D may be TRBD1 (6 bases). There are 12 residues in the CDR3. V lost 4 bases and J lost 7, with 9 bases in between. Germline V gives CDR1 SGHDT, CDR2 YYEEEE. In DNA form, the CDR3 reads TGTGCCAGCAGCCTGACAGGACAGCCCCAGCATTTT. This codes for CASSLTGQPQHF.

This chain uses TRBV5-4 with TRBJ1-4; weak D call: TRBD1 (6 bases). This CDR3 region has 13 residues. Deletions cut 5 bases from V and 6 bases from J, with 11 bases between. Per the germline V gene, CDR1 is SGHNT and CDR2 is YYREEE (reference sequence). The CDR3: CASSLPGDEKLFF. The CDR3 DNA reads as TGTGCCAGCAGTCTCCCAGGGGATGAAAAACTGTTTTTT.

The J gene is TRBJ2-1, the V gene TRBV5-5; 8 nucleotides line up with TRBD2. Germline CDR1 is SGHKS and CDR2 is YYEKEE (reference sequence). J was trimmed by 7 bases and V by 5 bases; bases with no gene match: 14. This CDR3 contains 16 residues. The CDR3 DNA is TGTGCCAGCAGACGGAGGGTTAGCGGGGATGTAAATGAGCAGTTCTTC. It encodes CASRRRVSGDVNEQFF.

The J gene is TRBJ2-5, the V gene TRBV5-6, with no clear D. The CDR3 runs to 14 residues. V was shortened by 5 bases and J by 5 bases, with 16 bases between the two germline ends. The germline V gene has CDR1 SGHDT and CDR2 YYEEEE. The CDR3 DNA follows: TGTGCCAGCAGTTCATCGAGCCTGATGGAGACCCAGTACTTC. Protein product: CASSSSSLMETQYF.

This clone was seen only a few times. This chain links TRBV2 with TRBJ1-1; D is ambiguous. Germline values: CDR1 SNHLY, CDR2 FYNNEI. The CDR3 consists of 14 residues. V gave up 3 bases and J gave up 3 bases, with 11 bases separating them. The CDR3 DNA sequence: TGTGCCAGCAGTGACGACCCCGCGGACACTGAAGCTTTCTTT. Protein: CASSDDPADTEAFF.

The V call is TRBV4-3, the J call TRBJ1-2; 10 bases agree with TRBD1. The CDR3 length is 14 residues. The ends lost 7 bases at V and 7 bases at J; junction bases unmatched: 9. Germline CDR1 LGHNA, CDR2 YSLEER. The CDR3 region is CASNRGQGRSGYTF. CDR3 in DNA: TGCGCCAGCAACCGGGGACAGGGGAGGAGTGGCTACACCTTC.

Here the CDR3 reads CASSSATGSSYEQYF. The CDR3 bases are TGTGCCAGCAGCTCCGCTACAGGGTCCTCCTACGAGCAGTACTTC. V and J are TRBV7-9 and TRBJ2-7, with TRBD1 as a possible D gene (6 bases). Trimming stripped 4 bases from V and 0 bases from J, with 13 bases between. The CDR3 has 15 residues. Germline CDR1 SEHNR, CDR2 FQNEAQ (reference sequence).

V gene TRBV5-6 combines with J gene TRBJ2-7; D ambiguous. Germline V gives CDR1 SGHDT, CDR2 YYEEEE. Trimming took off 4 bases at V and 3 bases at J, with 5 bases between the two ends. The CDR3 consists of 11 residues. The CDR3 DNA reads as TGTGCCAGCAGCCACAACTACGAGCAGTACTTC. This encodes CASSHNYEQYF.

V is TRBV30 and J is TRBJ2-7; 11 nucleotides agree with TRBD2. V was pared by 3 bases and J by 4 bases, with 5 bases of the junction left unmatched. Germline loops: CDR1 GTSNPN, CDR2 SVGIG (reference sequence). The CDR3 is made up of 14 amino acids. As DNA, the CDR3 is TGTGCCTGGAGGACTAGCGGGACCTCGTACGAGCAGTACTTC. This sequence encodes CAWRTSGTSYEQYF.

This clone showed up just once. This rearrangement joins TRBV19 to TRBJ2-3; D is undetermined. The V end lost 3 bases, the J end lost 6 bases, and 16 bases lay between the germline ends. There are 15 residues in the CDR3. Germline CDR1 is LNHDA and CDR2 is SQIVND (reference sequence). CDR3 sequence (DNA): TGTGCCAGTAGTATTGGCCAAGTCCATTTTGATACGCAGTATTTT. It codes for CASSIGQVHFDTQYF.

This chain links TRBV5-4 with TRBJ2-3; 8 positions match TRBD1. Germline loops: CDR1 SGHNT, CDR2 YYREEE (reference sequence). After removal of 0 bases from V and 0 bases from J, the junction contained 0 bases not matched to a gene. The CDR3 totals 15 residues. CDR3 region: CASSLDRGSTDTQYF. DNA for the CDR3: TGTGCCAGCAGCTTGGACAGGGGGAGCACAGATACGCAGTATTTT.